These T cell receptor beta chains were read from a single sample in a study of T cells after yellow fever vaccination. TCRdb reprocessed the 5' RACE reads via MiXCR and lists one record per CDR3 protein. This sample has over 4,000 distinct CDR3 sequences; about 4% occur once, and the top ten carry around 60%. Sequences were derived from PBMCs, either bulk or a sorted T-cell subset (CD4+, CD8+, memory, or dextramer-sorted; not recorded which), sampled 15 days after the yellow fever booster vaccination. The receptors here all came from a man aged 25 to 40 who received the YFV17D yellow fever vaccine. CDR3s include the opening cysteine and the closing phenylalanine or tryptophan. Fields, in order: CDR3 DNA, CDR3 protein, V gene, clone size, J gene, D gene. The D gene is left open where the match is weak. Clone sizes are shown as once, few, many or a size class.

CDR3 DNA: TGCTGTGCTAGGTCGGCTGTTATTACTTACACAGATACGCAGTATTTT; CDR3 protein: CCARSAVITYTDTQYF; V gene: TRBV20-1; clone size: few; J gene: TRBJ2-3; D gene: -
CDR3 DNA: TGTGCCAGCAGCCAAGAACCAGCTTGGCAGGCCTATGAAGCTTTCTTT; CDR3 protein: CASSQEPAWQAYEAFF; V gene: TRBV3-1; clone size: many; J gene: TRBJ1-1; D gene: -
CDR3 DNA: TGTGCCAGCAGCCCGTCACAGGGATCGGCAATTCTAAACATTCAGTACTTC; CDR3 protein: CASSPSQGSAILNIQYF; V gene: TRBV5-6; clone size: many; J gene: TRBJ2-4; D gene: -
CDR3 DNA: TGTGCCAGTACAACGGGACTAGCGGGAGGCAATGAGCAGTTCTTC; CDR3 protein: CASTTGLAGGNEQFF; V gene: TRBV19; clone size: many; J gene: TRBJ2-1; D gene: TRBD2
CDR3 DNA: TGTGCCAGCAGCCGTCAGGACCTAGTTTTGTACGAGCAGTACTTC; CDR3 protein: CASSRQDLVLYEQYF; V gene: TRBV28; clone size: many; J gene: TRBJ2-7; D gene: -
CDR3 DNA: TGTGCCAGCAGCCCCCAGGGTGGGGGGCTCTACAATGAGCAGTTCTTC; CDR3 protein: CASSPQGGGLYNEQFF; V gene: TRBV5-4; clone size: many; J gene: TRBJ2-1; D gene: -
CDR3 DNA: TGCGCCAGCAGCATCTCTAGCGGGAGGTACAATGAGCAGTTCTTC; CDR3 protein: CASSISSGRYNEQFF; V gene: TRBV5-1; clone size: many; J gene: TRBJ2-1; D gene: TRBD2
CDR3 DNA: TGCAGTGCTAGAGTTGGTGAGCAGTACTTC; CDR3 protein: CSARVGEQYF; V gene: TRBV20-1; clone size: many; J gene: TRBJ2-7; D gene: -
CDR3 DNA: TGTGCCAGCAGCTTAACCCCCGCGGATACGCAGTATTTT; CDR3 protein: CASSLTPADTQYF; V gene: TRBV11-2; clone size: many; J gene: TRBJ2-3; D gene: -
CDR3 DNA: TGTGCCAGCAGCTTGGAGTTACCCTCCTACGAGCAGTACTTC; CDR3 protein: CASSLELPSYEQYF; V gene: TRBV7-2; clone size: many; J gene: TRBJ2-7; D gene: -
CDR3 DNA: TGTGCCAGTAGTTTCCTCCTCGAAAGCGGGAGATTCAGCAATGAGCAGTTCTTC; CDR3 protein: CASSFLLESGRFSNEQFF; V gene: TRBV19; clone size: many; J gene: TRBJ2-1; D gene: TRBD2
CDR3 DNA: TGCAGTGCCCCCGGTGGAGGGACGCAAGGCGGGCCCCAGCATTTT; CDR3 protein: CSAPGGGTQGGPQHF; V gene: TRBV20-1; clone size: medium-sized; J gene: TRBJ1-5; D gene: -
CDR3 DNA: TGTGCCAGCAGTTTAAACAGCGCCTCTGGCTACACCTTC; CDR3 protein: CASSLNSASGYTF; V gene: TRBV27; clone size: many; J gene: TRBJ1-2; D gene: -
CDR3 DNA: TGTGCCAGCAGTTTGGGAAGCGGGAGTGTTGGCAATGAGCAGTTCTTC; CDR3 protein: CASSLGSGSVGNEQFF; V gene: TRBV27; clone size: many; J gene: TRBJ2-1; D gene: TRBD2
CDR3 DNA: TGTGCCAGCAGCTCCACCCGACAGGGGTGGAATGAGCAGTTCTTC; CDR3 protein: CASSSTRQGWNEQFF; V gene: TRBV7-9; clone size: many; J gene: TRBJ2-1; D gene: TRBD1
CDR3 DNA: TGTGCCGTCCTCGGGGGGACTTACAATGAGCAGTTCTTC; CDR3 protein: CAVLGGTYNEQFF; V gene: TRBV25-1; clone size: many; J gene: TRBJ2-1; D gene: TRBD2
CDR3 DNA: TGTGCCAGCAGCTTGGTTTCGGACTACCACTACGAGCAGTACTTC; CDR3 protein: CASSLVSDYHYEQYF; V gene: TRBV5-6; clone size: many; J gene: TRBJ2-7; D gene: -
CDR3 DNA: TGTGCCAGCATAAGAGGGGGTGAGCAGTTCTTC; CDR3 protein: CASIRGGEQFF; V gene: TRBV6-6; clone size: medium-sized; J gene: TRBJ2-1; D gene: -
CDR3 DNA: TGTGCCAGCAGACCCCTGGGAGTAGGGAAGGACGAGCAGTACTTC; CDR3 protein: CASRPLGVGKDEQYF; V gene: TRBV27; clone size: many; J gene: TRBJ2-7; D gene: -
CDR3 DNA: TGTGCCACCAGCAGGGACAGGTCTCTTCGCGAGCAGTACTTC; CDR3 protein: CATSRDRSLREQYF; V gene: TRBV15; clone size: many; J gene: TRBJ2-7; D gene: TRBD1
CDR3 DNA: TGTGCCAGCAGTACCAGGGAGCAGTACTTC; CDR3 protein: CASSTREQYF; V gene: TRBV28; clone size: many; J gene: TRBJ2-7; D gene: -
CDR3 DNA: TGTGCCACCAAGAACGGGGGGATCTACAATGAGCAGTTCTTC; CDR3 protein: CATKNGGIYNEQFF; V gene: TRBV15; clone size: many; J gene: TRBJ2-1; D gene: TRBD2
CDR3 DNA: TGCAGTGCTAGAGATCGCAGGACAGGGGTGGGCGAGCAGTACTTC; CDR3 protein: CSARDRRTGVGEQYF; V gene: TRBV20-1; clone size: few; J gene: TRBJ2-7; D gene: TRBD1